The 27 T cell receptor beta chains listed next were all sequenced from one sample in a study of blood T cell repertoires in COVID-19. Repertoires were generated with immunoSEQ multiplex PCR, while TCRdb's copy carries only in-frame clones and drops some. The repertoire holds approximately 22,000 clones, 70% to 90% seen once, with roughly 6% in the top ten. Sequenced sample: peripheral blood. These receptors were taken from a human donor in a cohort sampled during active COVID-19.

The rearrangement joins TRBV9 to TRBJ2-1, with TRBD2 matching 9 bases. CDR3 size: 14 residues. V dropped 3 bases and J dropped 8; count of bases not matched to a gene: 6. CDR1 and CDR2 (germline): SGDLS, YYNGEE. In DNA, the CDR3 is TGTGCCAGCAGCGCCATTAGCGGGAGCGATGAGCAGTTCTTC. Residues: CASSAISGSDEQFF.

The chain couples TRBV28 to TRBJ2-7; TRBD1 matches at 9 bases. V trimming: 5 bases; J trimming: 2 bases; junction bases outside the gene matches: 4. The CDR3 runs 14 residues. Germline V gene data show CDR1 as MDHEN and CDR2 as SYDVKM. Here the CDR3 DNA reads TGTGCCAGCAGTCCCCGGGACAGGGCCTACGAGCAGTACTTC. It translates to CASSPRDRAYEQYF.

The table lists this clone with a count of one. CDR3 sequence: CASSLISGNNEQFF. The CDR3 DNA is TGTGCCAGCAGCTTAATCTCCGGGAACAATGAGCAGTTCTTC. This sequence joins TRBV5-6 and TRBJ2-1; D may be TRBD2 (5 bases). Germline V gene data show CDR1 as SGHDT and CDR2 as YYEEEE. Deletions cut 2 bases from V and 5 bases from J, with 11 bases between. The CDR3 is made up of 14 amino acids.

This rearrangement joins TRBV18 to TRBJ2-1, with 9 bases identical to TRBD2. Per germline, CDR1 KGHSH and CDR2 LQKENI. The CDR3 sequence is 15 residues long. The junction had 8 bases not matched to a gene; V was cut back by 1 base and J by 10 bases. In nucleotides, the CDR3 is TGTGCCAGCTCACCACAAGTAGCGGGAGAGGAAGAGCAGTTCTTC. Amino acids: CASSPQVAGEEEQFF.

The chain combines TRBV18 with TRBJ2-1, with 9 bases lining up with TRBD2. Germline V gives CDR1 KGHSH, CDR2 LQKENI. V gave up 5 bases and J gave up 2 bases; unmatched junction bases: 4. The CDR3 runs 15 residues. CDR3: CASSAAGGTYNEQFF. The DNA for the CDR3 is TGTGCCAGCTCAGCAGCGGGAGGCACCTACAATGAGCAGTTCTTC.

CDR3: CASSQGNQPQHF. The CDR3 region has the DNA TGTGCCAGCAGCCAGGGCAATCAGCCCCAGCATTTT. The gene calls are TRBV27 and TRBJ1-5, with D hard to call. Germline V lookup: CDR1 MNHEY, CDR2 SMNVEV (reference sequence). The CDR3 loop spans 12 amino acids. Trimming stripped 6 bases from V and 2 bases from J, with 5 bases between.

V usage is TRBV4-1 and J usage is TRBJ2-7; unclear D gene. Trimming left V 2 bases short and J 1 base short, with 9 bases between. This CDR3 is built from 14 residues. Germline V gives CDR1 MGHRA, CDR2 YSYEKL. CDR3 sequence: CASSQSPISYEQYF. The CDR3 DNA is TGCGCCAGCAGCCAATCCCCCATTTCCTACGAGCAGTACTTC.

The chain is built from TRBV28 and TRBJ1-1; D is perhaps TRBD1 (5 bases). The CDR3 extends over 17 amino acids. Trimming shortened V by 6 bases and J by 1 base, and 21 bases separated the two germline ends. Germline CDR1 is MDHEN and CDR2 is SYDVKM. Here the CDR3 DNA reads TGTGCCAGCAGCCCATACTCCCCTGTGGGGGGGAACACTGAAGCTTTCTTT. It is translated as CASSPYSPVGGNTEAFF.

The chain couples TRBV13 to TRBJ2-7, with 8 bases matching TRBD2. The germline V gene encodes CDR1 PRHDT and CDR2 FYEKMQ (reference sequence). V trimming: 7 bases; J trimming: 2 bases; junction bases outside the gene matches: 10. The CDR3 is 15 amino acids. CDR3 DNA sequence: TGTGCCAGCATGGGAGCTAGCGGGCCTACCTACGAGCAGTACTTC. Its translation is CASMGASGPTYEQYF.

CDR3 amino acids: CASSSPPASAPLHF. The CDR3, as DNA: TGTGCCAGCAGTTCCCCGCCTGCAAGCGCACCCCTCCACTTT. The chain links TRBV28 to TRBJ1-6, with D hard to call. The germline V gene encodes CDR1 MDHEN and CDR2 SYDVKM. This CDR3 comprises 14 residues. Between the trimmed V and J ends, which lost 4 bases and 11 bases, there was a span of 15 bases.

CDR3 amino acids: CASSQVSNTGELFF. For the CDR3, the DNA is TGCGCCAGCAGCCAAGTCTCCAACACCGGGGAGCTGTTTTTT. This sequence joins TRBV4-1 and TRBJ2-2; D gene ambiguous. The germline gives CDR1 MGHRA, CDR2 YSYEKL. Trimming took off 1 base at V and 2 bases at J, with 5 bases between the two ends. This CDR3 region has 14 residues.

This clone came up once. The V call is TRBV7-3, the J call TRBJ2-1; 10 bases fit TRBD2. Germline V lookup: CDR1 SGHTA, CDR2 FQGTGA. The junction had 9 bases not matched to a gene; V was cut back by 5 bases and J by 8 bases. The CDR3 contains 15 residues. The CDR3 DNA reads TGTGCCAGCAGCCCTGGGCTAGCGGGAGCACATGAGCAGTTCTTC. As protein: CASSPGLAGAHEQFF.

The rearrangement uses TRBV28 and TRBJ1-4; TRBD1 might be the D (6 bases). Trimming left V 5 bases short and J 5 bases short, with 15 bases between. The CDR3 runs to 15 residues. Germline CDR1 is MDHEN and CDR2 is SYDVKM. The CDR3 DNA reads as TGTGCCAGCAGTCCGGGACAAGGATTCAATGAAAAACTGTTTTTT. This codes for CASSPGQGFNEKLFF.

This clone is medium-sized within its sample. The V and J genes are TRBV2 and TRBJ2-3, with 8 bases matching TRBD2. V trimming: 1 base; J trimming: 0 bases; junction bases outside the gene matches: 9. This CDR3 is built from 18 residues. CDR1 and CDR2 from the germline V gene are SNHLY and FYNNEI. CDR3 sequence: CASSEVELAEGSTDTQYF. Written as DNA, the CDR3 is TGTGCCAGCAGTGAAGTTGAACTAGCGGAGGGGAGCACAGATACGCAGTATTTT. Full variable domain (outside the CDR3, taken from reference TRBV2 and TRBJ2-3): EPEVTQTPSHQVTQMGQEVILRCVPISNHLYFYWYRQILGQKVEFLVSFYNNEISEKSEIFDDQFSVERPDGSNFTLKIRSTKLEDSAMYFCASSEVELAEGSTDTQYFGPGTRLTVL.

The V gene is TRBV28, the J gene TRBJ1-2; 11 bases line up with TRBD1. Unmatched junction bases numbered 11, after V lost 3 bases and J lost 5 bases. This CDR3 has 17 amino acids. Germline V gives CDR1 MDHEN, CDR2 SYDVKM. DNA for the CDR3: TGTGCCAGCAGTTTGCGTGCTGGGGGACAGGGGGTTTATGGCTACACCTTC. Its translation: CASSLRAGGQGVYGYTF.

The genes are TRBV30 and TRBJ1-3; D gene unclear. In germline, CDR1 is GTSNPN, CDR2 SVGIG (reference sequence). CDR3 length: 11 residues. V gave up 4 bases and J gave up 5 bases, with 6 bases separating them. The DNA of the CDR3 is TGTGCCTGGACCTCCCGAAACACCATATATTTT. It codes for CAWTSRNTIYF. The full variable domain, rest sourced from reference TRBV30 and TRBJ1-3, is SQTIHQWPATLVQPVGSPLSLECTVEGTSNPNLYWYRQAAGRGLQLLFYSVGIGQISSEVPQNLSASRPQDRQFILSSKKLLLSDSGFYLCAWTSRNTIYFGEGSWLTVV.

This rearrangement joins TRBV2 to TRBJ1-2, with D maybe TRBD1 (6 bases). In germline, CDR1 is SNHLY, CDR2 FYNNEI. CDR3 length equals 12 residues. The V and J ends lost 8 bases and 6 bases respectively, with 13 bases between them. The CDR3: CASEYTGHGYTF. The CDR3 DNA is TGTGCCAGCGAGTACACAGGGCATGGCTACACCTTC.

The V and J genes are TRBV27 and TRBJ2-5; TRBD2 is a possible D gene (6 bases). The CDR3 runs 16 residues. Germline CDR1 is MNHEY and CDR2 is SMNVEV (reference sequence). The ends were cut back, 6 bases at V and 2 bases at J, with 19 bases in the middle. The CDR3 coding sequence is TGTGCCAGCAGGGGACTTCCTGGGAAACATCAAGAGACCCAGTACTTC. Protein: CASRGLPGKHQETQYF.

The gene calls are TRBV6-5 and TRBJ1-5; TRBD1 agrees at 7 bases. The CDR3 is 14 residues long. Germline CDR1 is MNHEY and CDR2 is SVGAGI. Trimming at V came to 5 bases and at J to 5 bases, leaving 6 bases not matched to a gene. The CDR3 region has the DNA TGTGCCAGCAGTCAACAGGGGACGTATCAGCCCCAGCATTTT. It translates to CASSQQGTYQPQHF.

Only one count was recorded for this clone. The chain combines TRBV25-1 with TRBJ2-7; TRBD2 is a possible D gene (5 bases). Germline V CDR1 and CDR2: MGHDK, SYGVNS. The CDR3 sequence is 13 residues long. The germline V and J ends were trimmed by 5 bases and 5 bases, with 13 bases remaining between them. Here the CDR3 DNA reads TGTGCCAGCAGTCGGCAGGAGGTGGACGAGCAGTACTTC. Translation: CASSRQEVDEQYF.

The V and J genes are TRBV12-3 or TRBV12-4 and TRBJ2-5, with D perhaps matching TRBD1 (5 bases). The CDR3 is 13 amino acids. Trimming took off 6 bases at V and 5 bases at J, with 13 bases between the two ends. CDR3 residues: CASSLQGAETQYF. CDR3 in DNA: TGTGCCAGCAGCCTGCAGGGTGCGGAGACCCAGTACTTC.

This chain connects TRBV30 to TRBJ1-1; D uncertain. V gave up 1 base and J gave up 1 base, with 7 bases separating them. Germline V gives CDR1 GTSNPN, CDR2 SVGIG (reference sequence). The CDR3 loop spans 13 amino acids. CDR3 DNA: TGTGCCTGGAGTGGCCCAGGGAACACTGAAGCTTTCTTT. It translates to CAWSGPGNTEAFF.

The J gene is TRBJ2-7, the V gene TRBV11-3; 7 bases match TRBD1. V dropped 5 bases and J dropped 4; count of bases not matched to a gene: 8. The CDR3 has 14 amino acids. The germline V gene has CDR1 SGHNT and CDR2 YENEEA. CDR3 nucleotide sequence: TGTGCCAGCAGCCTCCGGGACAGCCAATACGAGCAGTACTTC. Translating gives CASSLRDSQYEQYF. The entire variable domain, with the rest obtained from reference TRBV11-3 and TRBJ2-7, is as follows: EAGVVQSPRYKIIEKKQPVAFWCNPISGHNTLYWYLQNLGQGPELLIRYENEEAVDDSQLPKDRFSAERLKGVDSTLKIQPAELGDSAVYLCASSLRDSQYEQYFGPGTRLTVT.

The V call is TRBV11-3, the J call TRBJ2-7, with a possible D match to TRBD2 (6 bases). Germline-derived CDR1 and CDR2 are SGHNT and YENEEA. CDR3 length: 15 amino acids. The ends were cut back, 2 bases at V and 4 bases at J, with 15 bases in the middle. Here the CDR3 DNA reads TGTGCCAGCAGCTTACAAGGGACTGCCGAGTACGAGCAGTACTTC. It is translated as CASSLQGTAEYEQYF. Supplemented by reference TRBV11-3 and TRBJ2-7, the full variable domain reads EAGVVQSPRYKIIEKKQPVAFWCNPISGHNTLYWYLQNLGQGPELLIRYENEEAVDDSQLPKDRFSAERLKGVDSTLKIQPAELGDSAVYLCASSLQGTAEYEQYFGPGTRLTVT.

The rearrangement uses TRBV6-5 and TRBJ1-5; 7 bases are a match to TRBD1. CDR3 length: 14 residues. From germline, CDR1 is MNHEY and CDR2 SVGAGI. With 7 bases clipped from V and 7 bases from J, the junction kept 10 bases outside the gene matches. This CDR3 reads CASKRQGSGQPQHF. The CDR3 DNA reads TGTGCCAGCAAAAGACAGGGTAGTGGACAGCCCCAGCATTTT.

In this sample, this clone turned up once. The chain couples TRBV28 to TRBJ2-7; weak D call: TRBD2 (6 bases). V gave up 6 bases and J gave up 3 bases, with 27 bases separating them. The CDR3 is 18 residues long. From germline, CDR1 is MDHEN and CDR2 SYDVKM. The CDR3 nucleotides read TGTGCCAGCAGACCCGGGACTGAGGGAACTTGGACCTTCTACGAGCAGTACTTC. The encoded protein is CASRPGTEGTWTFYEQYF. Full variable domain (remainder filled in from reference TRBV28 and TRBJ2-7): DVKVTQSSRYLVKRTGEKVFLECVQDMDHENMFWYRQDPGLGLRLIYFSYDVKMKEKGDIPEGYSVSREKKERFSLILESASTNQTSMYLCASRPGTEGTWTFYEQYFGPGTRLTVT.

The gene calls are TRBV7-8 and TRBJ1-3; D is undetermined. V lost 4 bases and J lost 6, with 4 bases in between. Germline V gene sequence: CDR1 SGHVS, CDR2 FQNEAQ. The length of the CDR3 is 11 residues. The CDR3, as DNA: TGTGCCAGCAGCTCGTCAAACACCATATATTTT. This codes for CASSSSNTIYF. Supplemented by reference TRBV7-8 and TRBJ1-3, the full variable domain reads GAGVSQSPRYKVAKRGQDVALRCDPISGHVSLFWYQQALGQGPEFLTYFQNEAQLDKSGLPSDRFFAERPEGSVSTLKIQRTQQEDSAVYLCASSSSNTIYFGEGSWLTVV.